The 13 T cell receptor beta chains below come from one sample, sequenced in a study of cytomegalovirus exposure and HLA in healthy donors. 60 Vbeta and 13 Jbeta primers were used in PCR. Method: immunoSEQ multiplex PCR; TCRdb's copy keeps in-frame clones and lacks some. The data show around 150,000 clones, 65% to 70% seen once. Sequences were obtained from PBMCs. The receptors shown here come from a man aged 30 to 45 in good health and CMV-seropositive.

In this sample, this clone turned up a few times. This sequence joins TRBV10-3 and TRBJ2-7; 8 nucleotides match TRBD1. This CDR3 is 15 amino acids long. The V gene end was trimmed by 3 bases and the J gene end by 6 bases; junction bases not matched to a gene: 10. CDR1 ENHRY and CDR2 SYGVKD come from the germline V gene. In nucleotides, the CDR3 is TGTGCCATCAGTGAAAGTCAGGGGGCATCTAGCGAGCAGTACTTC. Translated: CAISESQGASSEQYF.

J is TRBJ1-1 and V is TRBV6-4, with 7 positions matching TRBD1. In germline, CDR1 is MRHNA, CDR2 SNTAGT. V dropped 6 bases and J dropped 5; count of bases not matched to a gene: 9. The CDR3 totals 14 residues. The CDR3 DNA is TGTGCCAGCAGGGGGACTTCGACAGGGACTGAAGCTTTCTTT. Translating it yields CASRGTSTGTEAFF.

This clone was picked up one time. J is TRBJ2-7 and V is TRBV11-2; D remains ambiguous. The CDR3 is 10 residues long. V gave up 8 bases and J gave up 4 bases, with 6 bases separating them. Germline-derived CDR1 and CDR2 are SGHAT and FQNNGV. The CDR3 DNA sequence: TGTGCCAGCCAAAATTACGAGCAGTACTTC. The encoded protein is CASQNYEQYF.

V usage is TRBV15 and J usage is TRBJ2-1; 8 bases align to TRBD2. The CDR3 runs to 15 residues. Germline CDR1 is LNHNV and CDR2 is YYDKDF (reference sequence). Unmatched junction bases numbered 4, after V lost 4 bases and J lost 2 bases. CDR3 DNA sequence: TGTGCCACCAGCATTGCGGGACTAGCCTACAATGAGCAGTTCTTC. Translated, it gives CATSIAGLAYNEQFF. Drawing the rest from reference TRBV15 and TRBJ2-1, the complete variable domain is DAMVIQNPRYQVTQFGKPVTLSCSQTLNHNVMYWYQQKSSQAPKLLFHYYDKDFNNEADTPDNFQSRRPNTSFCFLDIRSPGLGDTAMYLCATSIAGLAYNEQFFGPGTRLTVL.

This sequence joins TRBV4-2 and TRBJ1-2; 7 nucleotides line up with TRBD1. The CDR3 sequence is 15 residues long. Trimming at V came to 3 bases and at J to 8 bases, leaving 12 bases not matched to a gene. The germline CDR1 and CDR2 sequences are LGHNA and YNFKEQ. The chain's CDR3 is CASSQGERTGAGYTF. In DNA, the CDR3 is TGTGCCAGCAGCCAGGGAGAAAGGACAGGAGCAGGCTACACCTTC.

Only a few counts were recorded for this clone. This chain connects TRBV6-1 to TRBJ2-7; the D is unclear. V was shortened by 10 bases and J by 2 bases, with 15 bases between the two germline ends. Germline CDR1 reads MNHNS; CDR2 reads SASEGT. This CDR3 has 13 amino acids. The CDR3 reads CATEARQTYEQYF. Here the CDR3 DNA reads TGTGCCACCGAGGCGCGGCAGACCTACGAGCAGTACTTC.

This rearrangement joins TRBV5-1 to TRBJ2-3, with 9 positions matching TRBD2. The germline V gene encodes CDR1 SGHRS and CDR2 YFSETQ. V lost 9 bases and J lost 6; bases outside the gene matches: 14. This CDR3 comprises 15 residues. CDR3 in DNA: TGCGCCACGGAACCCGGGACTAGCTCTTCTGATACGCAGTATTTT. This encodes CATEPGTSSSDTQYF. The whole variable domain, filled in from reference TRBV5-1 and TRBJ2-3, reads KAGVTQTPRYLIKTRGQQVTLSCSPISGHRSVSWYQQTPGQGLQFLFEYFSETQRNKGNFPGRFSGRQFSNSRSEMNVSTLELGDSALYLCATEPGTSSSDTQYFGPGTRLTVL.

This clone has just one count. J is TRBJ2-1 and V is TRBV30, with D unresolved. Germline V gene data show CDR1 as GTSNPN and CDR2 as SVGIG (reference sequence). Trimming removed 1 base at V and 2 bases at J, with 9 bases between. The CDR3 extends over 14 amino acids. CDR3 DNA sequence: TGTGCCTGGAGTGACGGAGTTGCCTACAATGAGCAGTTCTTC. Its translation is CAWSDGVAYNEQFF.

The chain couples TRBV6-5 to TRBJ2-7; 10 positions match TRBD1. The junction had 10 bases not matched to a gene; V was cut back by 4 bases and J by 7 bases. The CDR3 covers 15 residues. The germline V gene has CDR1 MNHEY and CDR2 SVGAGI. The CDR3 sequence: CASSSPGQGFREQYF. CDR3 sequence (DNA): TGTGCCAGCAGTTCTCCGGGACAGGGGTTTAGGGAGCAGTACTTC.

The CDR3 nucleotides read TGTGCCAGTAGTTACGGTACTAACTATGGCTACACCTTC. Protein sequence: CASSYGTNYGYTF. The chain links TRBV19 to TRBJ1-2; D remains ambiguous. V gave up 5 bases and J gave up 0 bases, with 7 bases separating them. The length of the CDR3 is 13 residues. From germline, CDR1 is LNHDA and CDR2 SQIVND (reference sequence). The full variable domain, rest sourced from reference TRBV19 and TRBJ1-2, is DGGITQSPKYLFRKEGQNVTLSCEQNLNHDAMYWYRQDPGQGLRLIYYSQIVNDFQKGDIAEGYSVSREKKESFPLTVTSAQKNPTAFYLCASSYGTNYGYTFGSGTRLTVV.

The J gene is TRBJ2-5, the V gene TRBV18; perhaps TRBD2 as D (5 bases). The length of the CDR3 is 13 residues. CDR1 and CDR2 from the germline V gene are KGHSH and LQKENI. The ends were cut back, 4 bases at V and 1 base at J, with 7 bases in the middle. CDR3 nucleotide sequence: TGTGCCAGCTCACGCGGAGGCCAAGAGACCCAGTACTTC. It is translated as CASSRGGQETQYF.

The chain uses TRBV11-1 and TRBJ2-7, with a possible D match to TRBD2 (6 bases). The CDR3 contains 15 residues. V shed 4 bases and J shed 3 bases, with 16 bases lying between them. Germline CDR1 is SGHAT and CDR2 is FQDESV (reference sequence). As DNA, the CDR3 is TGTGCCAGCAGCTCCGCCCGGACGGGAGTCTACGAGCAGTACTTC. This encodes CASSSARTGVYEQYF. Variable domain in full (rest from reference TRBV11-1 and TRBJ2-7): EAEVAQSPRYKITEKSQAVAFWCDPISGHATLYWYRQILGQGPELLVQFQDESVVDDSQLPKDRFSAERLKGVDSTLKIQPAELGDSAMYLCASSSARTGVYEQYFGPGTRLTVT.

As regards this clone: The sample contains more than one DNA sequence encoding this CDR3. The chain uses TRBV5-1 and TRBJ2-3; TRBD2 might be the D (5 bases). Trimming removed 7 bases from V and 5 bases from J, with 14 bases in between. The CDR3 runs 13 residues. Germline loops: CDR1 SGHRS, CDR2 YFSETQ. CDR3 residues: CASASGSGDTQYF. The CDR3 bases are TGCGCCAGCGCAAGCGGTAGTGGAGATACGCAGTATTTT. The full variable domain, with the rest looked up from reference TRBV5-1 and TRBJ2-3, is KAGVTQTPRYLIKTRGQQVTLSCSPISGHRSVSWYQQTPGQGLQFLFEYFSETQRNKGNFPGRFSGRQFSNSRSEMNVSTLELGDSALYLCASASGSGDTQYFGPGTRLTVL.